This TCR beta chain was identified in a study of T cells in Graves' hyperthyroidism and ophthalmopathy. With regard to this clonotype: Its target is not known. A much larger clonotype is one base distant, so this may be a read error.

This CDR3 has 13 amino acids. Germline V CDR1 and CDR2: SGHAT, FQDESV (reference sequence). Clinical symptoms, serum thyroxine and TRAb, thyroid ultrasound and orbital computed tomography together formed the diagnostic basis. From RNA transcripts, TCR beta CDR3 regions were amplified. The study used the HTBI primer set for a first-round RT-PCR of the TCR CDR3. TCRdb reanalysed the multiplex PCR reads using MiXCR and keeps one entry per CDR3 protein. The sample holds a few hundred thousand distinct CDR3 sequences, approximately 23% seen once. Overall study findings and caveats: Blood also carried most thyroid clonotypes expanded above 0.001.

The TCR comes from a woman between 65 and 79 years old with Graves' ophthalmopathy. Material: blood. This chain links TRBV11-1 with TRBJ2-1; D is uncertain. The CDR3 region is CASSLDNYNERFF. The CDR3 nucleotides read TGTGCCAGCAGCTTAGACAACTACAATGAGCGGTTCTTC.